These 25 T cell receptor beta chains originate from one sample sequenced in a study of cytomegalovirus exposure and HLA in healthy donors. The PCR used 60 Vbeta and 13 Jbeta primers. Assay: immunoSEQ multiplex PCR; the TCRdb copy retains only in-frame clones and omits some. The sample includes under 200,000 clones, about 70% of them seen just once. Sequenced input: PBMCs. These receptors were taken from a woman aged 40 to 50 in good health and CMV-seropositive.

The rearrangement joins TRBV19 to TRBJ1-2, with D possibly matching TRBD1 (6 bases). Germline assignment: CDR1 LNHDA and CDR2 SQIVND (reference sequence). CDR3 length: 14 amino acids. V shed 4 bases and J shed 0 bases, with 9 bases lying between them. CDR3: CASSRDNTNYGYTF. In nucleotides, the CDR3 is TGTGCCAGTAGTAGGGACAACACTAACTATGGCTACACCTTC.

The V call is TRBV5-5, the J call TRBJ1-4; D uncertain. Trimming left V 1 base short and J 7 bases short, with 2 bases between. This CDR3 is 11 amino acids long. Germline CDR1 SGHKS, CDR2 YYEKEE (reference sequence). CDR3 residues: CASSLLEKLFF. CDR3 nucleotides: TGTGCCAGCAGCTTGCTTGAAAAACTGTTTTTT.

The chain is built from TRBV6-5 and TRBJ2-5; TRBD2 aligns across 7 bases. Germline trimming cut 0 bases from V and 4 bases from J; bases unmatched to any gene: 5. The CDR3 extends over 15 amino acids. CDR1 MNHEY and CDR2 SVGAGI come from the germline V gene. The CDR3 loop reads CASSYSGGFGETQYF. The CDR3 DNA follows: TGTGCCAGCAGTTACTCGGGAGGGTTTGGAGAGACCCAGTACTTC.

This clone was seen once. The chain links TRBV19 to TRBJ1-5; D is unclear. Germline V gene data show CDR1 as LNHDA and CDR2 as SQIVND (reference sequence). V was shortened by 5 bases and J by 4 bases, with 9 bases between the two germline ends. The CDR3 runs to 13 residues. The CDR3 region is CASSAAINQPQHF. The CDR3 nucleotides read TGTGCCAGTAGTGCTGCTATAAATCAGCCCCAGCATTTT.

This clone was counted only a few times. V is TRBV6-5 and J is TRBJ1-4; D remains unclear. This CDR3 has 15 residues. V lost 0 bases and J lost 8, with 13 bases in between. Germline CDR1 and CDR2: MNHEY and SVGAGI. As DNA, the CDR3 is TGTGCCAGCAGTTACTCGAGGCAGCCTTGGGAAAAACTGTTTTTT. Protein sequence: CASSYSRQPWEKLFF.

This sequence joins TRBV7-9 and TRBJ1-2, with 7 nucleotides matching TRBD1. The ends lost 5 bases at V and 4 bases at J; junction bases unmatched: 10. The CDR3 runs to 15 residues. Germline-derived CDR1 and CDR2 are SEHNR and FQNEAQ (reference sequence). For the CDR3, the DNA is TGTGCCAGCAGCCGAGGGCAGGGGGAAGTCTATGGCTACACCTTC. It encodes CASSRGQGEVYGYTF.

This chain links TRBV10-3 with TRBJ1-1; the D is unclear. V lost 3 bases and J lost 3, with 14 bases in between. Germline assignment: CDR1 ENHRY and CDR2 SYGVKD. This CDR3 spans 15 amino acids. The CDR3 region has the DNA TGTGCCATCAGTGAATATGAGCCCGGGGACACTGAAGCTTTCTTT. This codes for CAISEYEPGDTEAFF.

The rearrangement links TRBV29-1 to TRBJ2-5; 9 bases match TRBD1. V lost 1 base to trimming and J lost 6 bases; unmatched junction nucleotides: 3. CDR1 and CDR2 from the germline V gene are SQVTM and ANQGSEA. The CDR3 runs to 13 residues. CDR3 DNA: TGCAGCGTTGAAGGGACAGGGGTTAAGACCCAGTACTTC. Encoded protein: CSVEGTGVKTQYF.

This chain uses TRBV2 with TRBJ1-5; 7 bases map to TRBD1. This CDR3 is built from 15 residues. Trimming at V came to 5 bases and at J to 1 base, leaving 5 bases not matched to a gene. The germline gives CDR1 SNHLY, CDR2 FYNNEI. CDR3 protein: CASSSQGESNQPQHF. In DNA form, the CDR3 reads TGTGCCAGCAGTTCCCAGGGGGAAAGCAATCAGCCCCAGCATTTT.

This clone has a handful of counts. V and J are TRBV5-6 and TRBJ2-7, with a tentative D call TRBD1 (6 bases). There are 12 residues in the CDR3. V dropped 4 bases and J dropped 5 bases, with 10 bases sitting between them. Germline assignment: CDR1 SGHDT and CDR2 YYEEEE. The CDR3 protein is CASSASGDEQYF. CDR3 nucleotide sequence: TGTGCCAGCAGCGCATCAGGGGACGAGCAGTACTTC.

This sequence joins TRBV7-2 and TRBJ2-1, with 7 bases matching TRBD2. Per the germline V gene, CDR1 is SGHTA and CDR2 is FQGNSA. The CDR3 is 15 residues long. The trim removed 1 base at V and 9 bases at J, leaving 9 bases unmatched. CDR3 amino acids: CASSLEGAGLGEQFF. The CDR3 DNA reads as TGTGCCAGCAGCTTAGAGGGAGCGGGACTTGGTGAGCAGTTCTTC. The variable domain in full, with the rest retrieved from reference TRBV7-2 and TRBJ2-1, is GAGVSQSPSNKVTEKGKDVELRCDPISGHTALYWYRQSLGQGLEFLIYFQGNSAPDKSGLPSDRFSAERTGGSVSTLTIQRTQQEDSAVYLCASSLEGAGLGEQFFGPGTRLTVL.

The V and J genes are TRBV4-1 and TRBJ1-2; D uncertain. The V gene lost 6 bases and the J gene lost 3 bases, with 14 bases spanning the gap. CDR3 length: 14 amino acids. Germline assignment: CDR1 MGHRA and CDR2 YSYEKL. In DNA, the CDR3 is TGCGCCAGCAGTCCAGACCGAGGTGACTATGGCTACACCTTC. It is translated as CASSPDRGDYGYTF.

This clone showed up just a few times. In nucleotides, the CDR3 is TGTGCCAGCGGTGGCTCGGGTTATGGCTACACCTTC. This encodes CASGGSGYGYTF. The rearrangement links TRBV28 to TRBJ1-2; no firm D call. The V gene lost 8 bases and the J gene lost 5 bases, with 12 bases spanning the gap. The CDR3 is made up of 12 amino acids. Germline V CDR1 and CDR2: MDHEN, SYDVKM.

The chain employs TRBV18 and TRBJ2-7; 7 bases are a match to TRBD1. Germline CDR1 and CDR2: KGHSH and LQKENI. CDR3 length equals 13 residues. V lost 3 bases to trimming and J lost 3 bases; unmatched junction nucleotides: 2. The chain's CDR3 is CASSPRDSYEQYF. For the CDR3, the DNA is TGTGCCAGCTCACCCCGGGACAGCTACGAGCAGTACTTC.

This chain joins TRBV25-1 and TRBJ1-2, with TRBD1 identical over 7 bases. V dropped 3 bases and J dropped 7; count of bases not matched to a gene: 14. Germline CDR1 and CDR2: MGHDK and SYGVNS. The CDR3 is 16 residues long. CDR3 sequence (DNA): TGTGCCAGCAGTGATTCCTCCATAACAGGGGCCTTTGGCTACACCTTC. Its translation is CASSDSSITGAFGYTF.

CDR3 in amino acids: CASCSTVSYEQYF. CDR3 DNA: TGTGCCAGCTGTTCCACAGTGTCCTACGAGCAGTACTTC. The V and J genes are TRBV2 and TRBJ2-7; D is unclear. This CDR3 spans 13 amino acids. The germline V gene has CDR1 SNHLY and CDR2 FYNNEI. With 8 bases removed from V and 1 base from J, the gap between germline ends came to 12 bases.

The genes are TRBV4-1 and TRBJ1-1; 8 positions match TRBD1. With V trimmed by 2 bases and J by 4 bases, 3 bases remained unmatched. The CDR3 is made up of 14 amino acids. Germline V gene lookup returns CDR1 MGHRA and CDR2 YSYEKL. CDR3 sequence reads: CASSQQGAGTEAFF. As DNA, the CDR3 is TGCGCCAGCAGCCAACAGGGGGCTGGCACTGAAGCTTTCTTT.

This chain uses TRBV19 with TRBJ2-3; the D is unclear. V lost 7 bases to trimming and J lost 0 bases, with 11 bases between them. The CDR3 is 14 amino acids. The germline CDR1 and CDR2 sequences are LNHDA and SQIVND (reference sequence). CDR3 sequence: CASKARGSTDTQYF. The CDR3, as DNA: TGTGCCAGTAAGGCCCGCGGTAGCACAGATACGCAGTATTTT.

CDR3 coding DNA: TGTGCCAGCAGCTTGACTAGCGGGAGTCCCTACAATGAGCAGTTCTTC. Amino acids: CASSLTSGSPYNEQFF. The chain links TRBV5-5 to TRBJ2-1, with TRBD2 matching over 11 bases. Germline V lookup: CDR1 SGHKS, CDR2 YYEKEE (reference sequence). The trim removed 1 base at V and 2 bases at J, leaving 2 bases unmatched. This CDR3 contains 16 residues.

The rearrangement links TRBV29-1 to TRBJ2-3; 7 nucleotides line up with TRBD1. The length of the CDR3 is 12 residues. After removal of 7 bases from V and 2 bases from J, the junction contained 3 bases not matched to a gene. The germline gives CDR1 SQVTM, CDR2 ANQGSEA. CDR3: CSGGQYTDTQYF. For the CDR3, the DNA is TGCAGCGGGGGACAGTACACAGATACGCAGTATTTT.

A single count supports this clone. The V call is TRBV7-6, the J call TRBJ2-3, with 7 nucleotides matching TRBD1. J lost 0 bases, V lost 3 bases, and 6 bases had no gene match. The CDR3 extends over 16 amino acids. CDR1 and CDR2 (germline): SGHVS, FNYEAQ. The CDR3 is CASSLGTDASTDTQYF. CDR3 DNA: TGTGCCAGCAGCTTGGGGACAGATGCTAGCACAGATACGCAGTATTTT.

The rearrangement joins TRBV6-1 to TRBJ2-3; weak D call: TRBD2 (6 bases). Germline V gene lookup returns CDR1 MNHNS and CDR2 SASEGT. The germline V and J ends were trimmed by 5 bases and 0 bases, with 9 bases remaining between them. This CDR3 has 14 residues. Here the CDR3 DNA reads TGTGCCAGCAGTTCTAGCGCCAGCACAGATACGCAGTATTTT. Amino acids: CASSSSASTDTQYF.

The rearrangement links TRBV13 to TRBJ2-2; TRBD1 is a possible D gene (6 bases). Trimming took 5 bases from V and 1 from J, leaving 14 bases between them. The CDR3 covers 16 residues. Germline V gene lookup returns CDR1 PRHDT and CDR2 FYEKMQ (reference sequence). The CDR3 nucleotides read TGTGCCAGCAGCCCCGGGACATCTGGGAACACCGGGGAGCTGTTTTTT. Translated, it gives CASSPGTSGNTGELFF.

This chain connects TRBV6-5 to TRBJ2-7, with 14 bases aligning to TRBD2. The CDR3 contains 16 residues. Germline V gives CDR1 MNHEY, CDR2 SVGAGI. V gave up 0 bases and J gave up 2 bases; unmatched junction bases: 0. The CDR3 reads CASSYSTSGRAYEQYF. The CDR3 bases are TGTGCCAGCAGTTACTCGACTAGCGGGAGGGCCTACGAGCAGTACTTC.

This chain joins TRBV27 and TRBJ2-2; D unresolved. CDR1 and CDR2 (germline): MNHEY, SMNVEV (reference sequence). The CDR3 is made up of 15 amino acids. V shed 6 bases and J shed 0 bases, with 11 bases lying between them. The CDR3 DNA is TGTGCCAGCAGGGTGACTCGACCGAACACCGGGGAGCTGTTTTTT. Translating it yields CASRVTRPNTGELFF.